These T cell receptor beta chains were read from a single sample in a study of breast tumors, draining lymph nodes, adjacent tissues. TCRdb reanalysed the multiplex PCR reads using MiXCR and keeps one entry per CDR3 protein. This sample has some 110,000 distinct CDR3 sequences, with around 30% found just once. What was sequenced was axillary lymph node tissue. Receptors were obtained from a female donor with breast cancer. Some clones in this sample may be carry-over from other donors' samples. Both conserved end residues are part of each CDR3. The D gene is left open where the match is weak. Only part of the rows carry a size: once, few, many, or a class if the clone is expanded.

d_call	v_call	j_call	clone_size	cdr3_nt	cdr3_aa
-	TRBV9	TRBJ2-7	many	TGTGCCAGCAGCGTAGAAGGGGACCCCTACGAGCAGTACTTC	CASSVEGDPYEQYF
TRBD2	TRBV5-1	TRBJ2-3	many	TGCGCCAGCAGCTGGACTAGCCGGGCAACAGATACGCAGTATTTT	CASSWTSRATDTQYF
-	TRBV10-3	TRBJ1-1	-	TGTGCCCTGAGGGAGGGGCCCCGGTCCGGCGAAGCTTTCTTT	CALREGPRSGEAFF
-	TRBV7-2	TRBJ2-7	-	TGTGCCGGCGGCATCAGGGGACTATACGAGCAGTACTTC	CAGGIRGLYEQYF
-	TRBV20-1	TRBJ1-2	many	TGCAGTGCTAGAGATCAAGTAAGCTATGGCTACACCTTC	CSARDQVSYGYTF
-	TRBV7-2	TRBJ1-5	many	TGTGCCAGCAGCTTTTCAGGCGGAAATCAGCCCCAGCATTTT	CASSFSGGNQPQHF
-	TRBV20-1	TRBJ1-1	-	TGCAGTGCTACAGGAGTTGAAGCTTTCTTT	CSATGVEAFF
TRBD1	TRBV11-2	TRBJ2-1	many	TGTGCCAGCAGCCCCGCCCGCGACAGGGGAAGGTACAATGAGCAGTTCTTC	CASSPARDRGRYNEQFF
-	TRBV7-2	TRBJ1-1	many	TGTGCCAGCGGGCCAGGCACTGAAGCTTTCTTT	CASGPGTEAFF
TRBD1	TRBV20-1	TRBJ2-1	-	TGCAGTGCCAGGGACAGGGGCAATGAGCAGTTCTTC	CSARDRGNEQFF
TRBD2	TRBV20-1	TRBJ2-1	many	TGCAGTGCTAGACCACTAGCGGCTCAATCGGAGCAGTTCTTC	CSARPLAAQSEQFF
-	TRBV4-3	TRBJ2-2	few	TGCGCCAGCAGCCAAGATCGGGCCGGGGAGCTGTTTTTT	CASSQDRAGELFF
TRBD1	TRBV5-1	TRBJ2-6	-	TGCGCCAGCAGCCCCGGACAGGCGAGCTCCGGGGCCAACGTCCTGGCTTTC	CASSPGQASSGANVLAF
TRBD1	TRBV2	TRBJ1-1	many	TGTGCCAGCAGTCATTCCACAGGGGAAGGTGAAGCTTTCTTT	CASSHSTGEGEAFF
TRBD1	TRBV27	TRBJ2-2	many	TGTGCCAGCAAAGGTGGGACAGGGACCACCGGGGAGCTGTTTTTT	CASKGGTGTTGELFF
-	TRBV11-2	TRBJ1-2	many	TGTGCCAGCACCTTTCTGGATGGCTACACCTTC	CASTFLDGYTF
TRBD1	TRBV20-1	TRBJ1-6	many	TGCAGTGCTAGGTCCACGGGACAGGAATATTTCAATTCACCCCTCCACTTT	CSARSTGQEYFNSPLHF
TRBD2	TRBV3-1	TRBJ2-3	many	TGTGCCAGCAGCCCCGGGACTAGCGGGCTTCTCACAGATACGCAGTATTTT	CASSPGTSGLLTDTQYF
-	TRBV11-2	TRBJ2-7	-	TGTGCCAGCGGGGATTTATGGGGATCCCACGAGCAGTACTTC	CASGDLWGSHEQYF
TRBD1	TRBV20-1	TRBJ2-7	many	TGCAGTGCTCTACCCAACCTCCGGACAGGCCGATACTACGAGCAGTACTTC	CSALPNLRTGRYYEQYF
-	TRBV7-8	TRBJ2-6	-	TGTGCCAGCAGCTTAGTAACATCAGGGTCGTCTGGGGCCAACGTCCTGACTTTC	CASSLVTSGSSGANVLTF
TRBD1	TRBV5-1	TRBJ1-1	few	TGCGCCAGCAGCCCTCCAGGGGGGAACACTGAAGCTTTCTTT	CASSPPGGNTEAFF
TRBD2	TRBV5-5	TRBJ2-3	many	TGTGCCAGCAGCTCCGGGACTAGCGGCACAGATACGCAGTATTTT	CASSSGTSGTDTQYF
-	TRBV4-1	TRBJ2-1	many	TGCGCCAGCAGCCAAGTGTCGAGGGAGGATGAGCAGTTCTTC	CASSQVSREDEQFF
-	TRBV15	TRBJ2-2	many	TGTGCCACCAGCAGAGATTACGGGGAGCTGTTTTTT	CATSRDYGELFF
-	TRBV5-1	TRBJ2-7	many	TGCGCCAGCTCCGAAGGCGGAGGCCTTTACGAGCAGTACTTC	CASSEGGGLYEQYF
-	TRBV11-1	TRBJ1-6	many	TGTGCCAGCAGCTTACCCGAGTATAATTCACCCCTCCACTTT	CASSLPEYNSPLHF
TRBD1	TRBV15	TRBJ2-5	many	TGTGCCACCAGCAGAGATTTCAACAGGGGGTTAGGAGAGACCCAGTACTTC	CATSRDFNRGLGETQYF
-	TRBV19	TRBJ1-5	-	TGTGCTAGGAGGACTTGGGGGGACAATCAGCCCCAGCATTTT	CARRTWGDNQPQHF
TRBD2	TRBV4-3	TRBJ2-3	many	TGCGCCAGCAGCCAAGGGAGAGCGGGAAGGGGAGATACGCAGTATTTT	CASSQGRAGRGDTQYF
-	TRBV6-2/TRBV6-3	TRBJ2-1	many	TGTGCCAGCACCGATCCAGTCAATGAGCAGTTCTTC	CASTDPVNEQFF
TRBD2	TRBV19	TRBJ2-7	many	TGTGCCAGTAGCCTCCAGCTAGCGGGATCCGTATACGAGCAGTACTTC	CASSLQLAGSVYEQYF
-	TRBV11-3	TRBJ2-2	many	TGTGCCAGCAGCTTAGCATCATTTGGAGGGGAGCTGTTTTTT	CASSLASFGGELFF
-	TRBV7-9	TRBJ2-1	many	TGTGCCAGCAGCTTAGCGCGGGGTAACAATGAGCAGTTCTTC	CASSLARGNNEQFF
-	TRBV20-1	TRBJ1-1	few	TGCAGTGCGGGGGGCGGCAGGGGATACACTGAAGCTTTCTTT	CSAGGGRGYTEAFF
-	TRBV5-6	TRBJ1-3	many	TGTGCCAGCAGCTTATACTTAGGCTATAGAAACACCATATATTTT	CASSLYLGYRNTIYF
TRBD1	TRBV5-1	TRBJ2-1	many	TGCGCCAGCAGCTTAACAGGGGACAATGAGCAGTTCTTC	CASSLTGDNEQFF
-	TRBV4-1	TRBJ2-2	many	TGCGCCAGCAGCCAAGATGCGGGGCTAGCGCGTACCGGGGAGCTGTTTTTT	CASSQDAGLARTGELFF
-	TRBV20-1	TRBJ2-1	-	TGCAGTGCTACAGGGTTGGGGGACAATGAGCAGTTCTTC	CSATGLGDNEQFF
-	TRBV6-2/TRBV6-3	TRBJ2-5	-	TGTGCCAGCAGTCATCACAGGGACGAAGAGACCCAGTACTTC	CASSHHRDEETQYF
TRBD1	TRBV7-2	TRBJ2-1	-	TGTGCCAGCAGCGCCGCTTCCGGGACAGGGTCCCATGAGCAGTTCTTC	CASSAASGTGSHEQFF
-	TRBV25-1	TRBJ2-1	-	TGTGCCAGCAGTGAGAACTACGATGAACAGTTCTTC	CASSENYDEQFF
-	TRBV18	TRBJ2-4	-	TGTGCCAGCTCACCATCTAGGGGTAATCAGTACTTC	CASSPSRGNQYF
-	TRBV6-1	TRBJ1-2	many	TGTGCCAGCAGCCACGACAGCTATGGCTACACCTTC	CASSHDSYGYTF
-	TRBV10-3	TRBJ2-7	many	TGTGCCATCAGCCCTCGGGACGAATTTTTCCACGAGCAGTACTTC	CAISPRDEFFHEQYF
-	TRBV20-1	TRBJ2-5	many	TGCAGTGCTAGTCGGACAGTCCAAGAGACCCAGTACTTC	CSASRTVQETQYF
TRBD2	TRBV6-2/TRBV6-3	TRBJ2-3	-	TGTACCAGCAGCTCCGGGCTAGCGGGGGCCACAGATACGCAGTATTTT	CTSSSGLAGATDTQYF
TRBD2	TRBV3-1	TRBJ2-1	-	TGTGCCAGCAGCCAAGGTTTGACTAGCGGGAGCTCCTACAATGAGCAGTTCTTC	CASSQGLTSGSSYNEQFF
-	TRBV7-3	TRBJ2-1	-	TGTGCCAGCAGCTATAGTCCCTACAGCTTC	CASSYSPYSF
TRBD1	TRBV19	TRBJ2-5	many	TGTGCCAGTGCCTTGGGGACAGGCGAAGAGACCCAGTACTTC	CASALGTGEETQYF
-	TRBV7-2	TRBJ1-6	many	TGTGCCAGCAAACAGGATAGCTCCTATAATTCACCCCTCCACTTT	CASKQDSSYNSPLHF
-	TRBV27	TRBJ1-1	few	TGTGCCAGCAGTTTAAGGGAGGGCTCTGAAGCTTTCTTT	CASSLREGSEAFF
-	TRBV6-6	TRBJ1-5	many	TGTGCCAGCAGTTACCGTGGCAATCAGCCCCAGCATTTT	CASSYRGNQPQHF
TRBD2	TRBV11-3	TRBJ2-3	many	TGTGCCAGCAGCTTAGACAGGACTAGCGGGAGTGGGCATACGCAGTATTTT	CASSLDRTSGSGHTQYF
-	TRBV10-3	TRBJ1-5	-	TGTGCCATCAGTGAGTCCTGGGAAAAGGGTTCCGGTCAGTCGCAGCATTTT	CAISESWEKGSGQSQHF
-	TRBV20-1	TRBJ2-1	few	TGCAGTGCTAGTGACGGACGAACTTCCTACAATGAGCAGTTCTTC	CSASDGRTSYNEQFF
-	TRBV20-1	TRBJ1-6	-	TGCAGTGCGGGGGTTCGGGAAGGACCCCTCCACTTT	CSAGVREGPLHF
-	TRBV24-1	TRBJ2-2	many	TGTGCCACCAGTGACCGGGACAACCCGAACACCGGGGAGCTGTTTTTT	CATSDRDNPNTGELFF
-	TRBV7-6	TRBJ1-5	many	TGTGCCAGCAGCTTAGGAAGGGATAAGCCCCAGCATTTT	CASSLGRDKPQHF